The rows below give T cell receptor beta chains drawn from one sample of a study of T cells in Graves' hyperthyroidism and ophthalmopathy. Each CDR3 protein is one row after TCRdb ran MiXCR on the multiplex PCR reads. The sample carries 250,000 to 300,000 distinct CDR3 sequences, about 13% recorded once. Sequenced sample: blood. The receptors shown here come from a woman aged 35 to 49 with Graves' hyperthyroidism. Both conserved end residues are part of each CDR3. A D gene is named only where the DNA matches it firmly. The size field is filled for only some rows; it gives once, few, many or a size class.

clone_size: .; d_call: .; j_call: TRBJ2-2; v_call: TRBV7-2; cdr3_aa: CASSPWGPPGELFF; cdr3_nt: TGTGCCAGCAGCCCCTGGGGGCCCCCCGGGGAGCTGTTTTTT
clone_size: .; d_call: .; j_call: TRBJ1-6; v_call: TRBV14; cdr3_aa: CASSPQGNSPLHF; cdr3_nt: TGTGCCAGCAGCCCTCAGGGGAATTCACCCCTCCACTTT
clone_size: .; d_call: .; j_call: TRBJ1-5; v_call: TRBV4-2; cdr3_aa: CASSQDARHDSNQPQHF; cdr3_nt: TGTGCCAGCAGCCAAGATGCAAGACACGATAGCAATCAGCCCCAGCATTTT
clone_size: few; d_call: .; j_call: TRBJ2-6; v_call: TRBV11-3; cdr3_aa: CASSLAGPGANVLTF; cdr3_nt: TGTGCCAGCAGCTTAGCCGGGCCTGGGGCCAACGTCCTGACTTTC
clone_size: .; d_call: .; j_call: TRBJ2-5; v_call: TRBV7-6; cdr3_aa: CASSLVLRQRETQYF; cdr3_nt: TGTGCCAGCAGCTTAGTTCTTCGGCAGAGAGAGACCCAGTACTTC
clone_size: many; d_call: TRBD2; j_call: TRBJ2-1; v_call: TRBV24-1; cdr3_aa: CATSKAGNEQFF; cdr3_nt: TGTGCCACCAGTAAAGCGGGGAATGAGCAGTTCTTC
clone_size: many; d_call: .; j_call: TRBJ2-7; v_call: TRBV2; cdr3_aa: CASSEGSLSYEQYF; cdr3_nt: TGTGCCAGCAGTGAAGGGAGTCTCTCCTACGAGCAGTACTTC
clone_size: many; d_call: TRBD2; j_call: TRBJ2-5; v_call: TRBV28; cdr3_aa: CASSIGGVAETQYF; cdr3_nt: TGTGCCAGCAGCATTGGGGGGGTTGCAGAGACCCAGTACTTC
clone_size: many; d_call: TRBD2; j_call: TRBJ2-7; v_call: TRBV10-3; cdr3_aa: CAISGQSGRPSYEQYF; cdr3_nt: TGTGCCATCAGTGGCCAGAGCGGGAGGCCTTCCTACGAGCAGTACTTC
clone_size: many; d_call: TRBD1; j_call: TRBJ1-2; v_call: TRBV2; cdr3_aa: CASSRTGLYGYTF; cdr3_nt: TGTGCCAGCAGTCGGACAGGGCTGTATGGCTACACCTTC
clone_size: few; d_call: TRBD1; j_call: TRBJ2-2; v_call: TRBV7-7; cdr3_aa: CASSLMTGAGELFF; cdr3_nt: TGTGCTAGCAGCTTAATGACAGGGGCCGGGGAGCTGTTTTTT
clone_size: .; d_call: TRBD2; j_call: TRBJ2-3; v_call: TRBV18; cdr3_aa: CASSAPGLAGEDTQYF; cdr3_nt: TGTGCCAGCTCAGCTCCGGGACTAGCGGGAGAAGATACGCAGTATTTT
clone_size: once; d_call: TRBD1; j_call: TRBJ1-6; v_call: TRBV9; cdr3_aa: CASSQALTGVNSPLHF; cdr3_nt: TGTGCCAGCAGCCAAGCCCTGACAGGGGTCAATTCACCCCTCCACTTT
clone_size: few; d_call: .; j_call: TRBJ2-7; v_call: TRBV6-1; cdr3_aa: CASSASGSNEQYF; cdr3_nt: TGCGCCAGCAGTGCAAGCGGGTCCAACGAGCAGTACTTC
clone_size: many; d_call: .; j_call: TRBJ1-1; v_call: TRBV30; cdr3_aa: CAWNGGNLGTEAFF; cdr3_nt: TGTGCCTGGAACGGTGGGAATCTCGGCACTGAAGCTTTCTTT
clone_size: many; d_call: .; j_call: TRBJ1-5; v_call: TRBV25-1; cdr3_aa: CASSEGLQPMHF; cdr3_nt: TGTGCCAGCAGTGAGGGACTCCAACCCATGCATTTT
clone_size: few; d_call: TRBD1; j_call: TRBJ1-6; v_call: TRBV20-1; cdr3_aa: CSARQMDRDSPLHF; cdr3_nt: TGCAGTGCTAGACAAATGGACAGGGATTCACCCCTCCACTTT
clone_size: many; d_call: .; j_call: TRBJ2-2; v_call: TRBV2; cdr3_aa: CASSGRGDTGELFF; cdr3_nt: TGTGCCAGCAGTGGTCGAGGGGACACCGGGGAGCTGTTTTTT
clone_size: many; d_call: TRBD1; j_call: TRBJ1-1; v_call: TRBV2; cdr3_aa: CASRRGQQGRDTEAFF; cdr3_nt: TGTGCCAGCAGGAGGGGTCAACAGGGGCGGGACACTGAAGCTTTCTTT
clone_size: many; d_call: .; j_call: TRBJ2-1; v_call: TRBV11-3; cdr3_aa: CASSPKSMSGVSNEQFF; cdr3_nt: TGTGCCAGCAGCCCCAAAAGCATGTCGGGAGTAAGTAATGAGCAGTTCTTC
clone_size: many; d_call: .; j_call: TRBJ1-2; v_call: TRBV7-9; cdr3_aa: CASSLGGRHYGYTF; cdr3_nt: TGTGCCAGCAGCTTAGGGGGCAGACACTATGGCTACACCTTC
clone_size: once; d_call: .; j_call: TRBJ2-7; v_call: TRBV14; cdr3_aa: CASSQGVRGTYEQYF; cdr3_nt: TGTGCCAGCAGCCAAGGGGTGCGGGGTACCTACGAGCAGTACTTC
clone_size: .; d_call: .; j_call: TRBJ1-1; v_call: TRBV20-1; cdr3_aa: CSARELQGNTEAFF; cdr3_nt: TGCAGTGCGCGGGAGTTACAGGGGAACACTGAAGCTTTCTTT
clone_size: .; d_call: TRBD1; j_call: TRBJ1-4; v_call: TRBV18; cdr3_aa: CASSTGTGTNEKLFF; cdr3_nt: TGTGCCAGCTCAACCGGGACAGGGACTAATGAAAAACTGTTTTTT